This entry lists 12 T cell receptor beta chains sequenced from one sample in a study of shared clonotypes between healthy human individuals. Libraries were prepared by immunoSEQ multiplex PCR; TCRdb keeps only in-frame clonotypes and omits some of them. The sample lists roughly 1,800,000 clones, about 95% occurring once. Naive CD8 cells lacked CD45RO, underwent positive selection for CCR7 and left out terminally differentiated effector memory CD45RA+ cells. The material sequenced was naive CD8+ T cells sorted from blood. The receptor set was obtained from a man between 18 and 29 years old in good health.

The rearrangement joins TRBV4-1 to TRBJ2-7, with 9 nucleotides matching TRBD1. The CDR3 sequence is 14 residues long. Per germline, CDR1 MGHRA and CDR2 YSYEKL. V was clipped by 5 bases and J by 4 bases; unmatched bases: 6. The CDR3 here is CASSASGTGYEQYF. CDR3 bases: TGCGCCAGCAGCGCCTCCGGGACAGGGTACGAGCAGTACTTC.

V gene TRBV23-1 combines with J gene TRBJ2-7, with a possible D match to TRBD1 (7 bases). TRBV23-1 falls under the ORF class, with uncertain function. The CDR3 is made up of 20 amino acids. The V end lost 0 bases, the J end lost 1 base, and 25 bases lay between the germline ends. As DNA, the CDR3 is TGCGCCAGCAGTCAATCGCCCAGGCCAGGGGGGCCACCCGATTCCTACGAGCAGTACTTC. This gives the protein CASSQSPRPGGPPDSYEQYF.

This chain links TRBV2 with TRBJ2-1, with TRBD2 matching 8 bases. Per germline, CDR1 SNHLY and CDR2 FYNNEI. V gave up 4 bases and J gave up 8 bases; unmatched junction bases: 10. CDR3 size: 15 residues. The chain's CDR3 is CASSGQGGRSDEQFF. DNA of the CDR3: TGTGCCAGCAGTGGCCAGGGCGGGAGGTCCGATGAGCAGTTCTTC.

For this clone: Other nucleotide sequences from this sample produce the same CDR3. The rearrangement joins TRBV7-6 to TRBJ2-7; 14 nucleotides agree with TRBD2. V lost 5 bases and J lost 4; bases outside the gene matches: 4. CDR1 is SGHVS, CDR2 FNYEAQ, per germline. This CDR3 region has 15 residues. CDR3 region: CASSPGTSGGYEQYF. CDR3 nucleotides: TGTGCCAGCAGCCCAGGGACTAGCGGGGGTTACGAGCAGTACTTC.

The chain carries TRBV13 and TRBJ2-7; TRBD2 matches at 10 bases. V dropped 5 bases and J dropped 2; count of bases not matched to a gene: 3. Germline assignment: CDR1 PRHDT and CDR2 FYEKMQ (reference sequence). The CDR3 sequence is 14 residues long. The CDR3 bases are TGTGCCAGCAGCCGAAGCGGGAGGGCCTACGAGCAGTACTTC. Translating it yields CASSRSGRAYEQYF.

The V gene is TRBV4-3, the J gene TRBJ2-1; no definite D call. Per germline, CDR1 LGHNA and CDR2 YSLEER. There are 13 residues in the CDR3. The germline V and J ends were trimmed by 2 bases and 5 bases, with 7 bases remaining between them. CDR3 region: CASSQLGHNEQFF. The CDR3, as DNA: TGCGCCAGCAGCCAACTAGGGCACAATGAGCAGTTCTTC.

The chain has TRBV7-9 and TRBJ2-5, with 11 bases identical to TRBD2. CDR3 length: 14 residues. With V trimmed by 7 bases and J by 5 bases, 6 bases remained unmatched. CDR1 SEHNR and CDR2 FQNEAQ come from the germline V gene (reference sequence). The CDR3 is CASNLLAGDETQYF. The CDR3, as DNA: TGTGCCAGCAACCTACTAGCGGGAGATGAGACCCAGTACTTC.

The chain joins TRBV13 to TRBJ2-3; 12 nucleotides line up with TRBD2. Trimming took 4 bases from V and 6 from J; bases not matched to a gene: 8. The CDR3 runs to 16 residues. Germline V CDR1 and CDR2: PRHDT, FYEKMQ (reference sequence). For the CDR3, the DNA is TGTGCCAGCAGCTCATTACTAGCGGGGGGCGGGGATACGCAGTATTTT. The encoded protein is CASSSLLAGGGDTQYF.

This clone was seen more than once but under ten times. The rearrangement joins TRBV28 to TRBJ1-2; D gene ambiguous. Trimming took off 10 bases at V and 4 bases at J, with 10 bases between the two ends. The length of the CDR3 is 11 residues. Germline values: CDR1 MDHEN, CDR2 SYDVKM. Here the CDR3 DNA reads TGTGCCACGCGGTGGGTCTATGGCTACACCTTC. Translation gives CATRWVYGYTF.

V is TRBV7-9 and J is TRBJ2-2; 8 nucleotides align to TRBD1. The CDR3 runs 15 residues. V lost 5 bases to trimming and J lost 4 bases; unmatched junction nucleotides: 6. Germline V gene sequence: CDR1 SEHNR, CDR2 FQNEAQ (reference sequence). In DNA form, the CDR3 reads TGTGCCAGCAGCCATACAGGGGGTGGCACCGGGGAGCTGTTTTTT. It encodes CASSHTGGGTGELFF.

The chain has TRBV6-1 and TRBJ1-5; D is unresolved. Germline lookup yields CDR1 MNHNS and CDR2 SASEGT. The CDR3 covers 14 residues. The V gene lost 2 bases and the J gene lost 10 bases, with 15 bases spanning the gap. This chain's CDR3 is CASSERFLTLPQHF. Here the CDR3 DNA reads TGTGCCAGCAGTGAAAGATTCCTGACGTTACCCCAGCATTTT.

The chain carries TRBV30 and TRBJ1-3; D is undetermined. From germline, CDR1 is GTSNPN and CDR2 SVGIG (reference sequence). The CDR3 loop spans 16 amino acids. The germline V and J ends were trimmed by 0 bases and 0 bases, with 12 bases remaining between them. The chain's CDR3 is CAWSVDALSSGNTIYF. DNA for the CDR3: TGTGCCTGGAGTGTAGACGCCCTCAGCTCTGGAAACACCATATATTTT.